The 20 T cell receptor beta chains listed next were all sequenced from one sample in a study of blood T cell repertoires in COVID-19. Measured with immunoSEQ multiplex PCR; TCRdb has only the in-frame clones, and not every one. The top ten hold roughly 8% of the sample, which has roughly 290,000 clones, more than 75% seen once. The sample consisted of peripheral blood. These receptors were obtained from a woman in her 50s who had recovered from COVID-19.

The genes are TRBV7-2 and TRBJ2-2; 9 bases are a match to TRBD1. V shed 3 bases and J 6 bases; nucleotides not matched to a gene: 5. This CDR3 has 15 residues. Germline assignment: CDR1 SGHTA and CDR2 FQGNSA. In DNA, the CDR3 is TGTGCCAGCAGCTTTAGAGGGACAGGGTCCGGGGAGCTGTTTTTT. Residues: CASSFRGTGSGELFF.

V and J are TRBV4-3 and TRBJ2-3; TRBD2 matches 14 bases. From germline, CDR1 is LGHNA and CDR2 YSLEER. The V and J ends lost 4 bases and 4 bases, in that order; junction bases with no gene match: 7. The CDR3 totals 17 residues. The DNA for the CDR3 is TGCGCCAGCAGCCTGGGGACTAGCGGGAGAGAGTCAGATACGCAGTATTTT. This encodes CASSLGTSGRESDTQYF.

The chain employs TRBV6-6 and TRBJ2-2, with 9 nucleotides matching TRBD1. The CDR3 is 15 residues long. CDR1 is MNHNY and CDR2 is SVGAGI in the germline V gene (reference sequence). V trimming: 5 bases; J trimming: 4 bases; junction bases outside the gene matches: 5. In DNA, the CDR3 is TGTGCCAGCAGTACCCGGGACAGGGCCACCGGGGAGCTGTTTTTT. Translation gives CASSTRDRATGELFF.

The gene calls are TRBV27 and TRBJ2-1, with 10 positions matching TRBD1. Germline CDR1 and CDR2: MNHEY and SMNVEV (reference sequence). This CDR3 has 21 amino acids. The V segment lost 3 bases and the J segment 5 bases; nucleotides outside the gene matches: 22. The CDR3 loop is CASSFSARDRGGHMPNNEQFF. The CDR3 nucleotides are TGTGCCAGCAGTTTCTCTGCTAGGGACAGGGGTGGTCATATGCCGAACAATGAGCAGTTCTTC.

This chain uses TRBV2 with TRBJ2-2, with TRBD2 identical over 12 bases. The ends lost 7 bases at V and 3 bases at J; junction bases unmatched: 3. The length of the CDR3 is 15 residues. Germline loops: CDR1 SNHLY, CDR2 FYNNEI. The CDR3 nucleotides are TGTGCCAGCACCGGACTAGCGGGGTACACCGGGGAGCTGTTTTTT. This codes for CASTGLAGYTGELFF.

This clone was picked up one time. The chain uses TRBV5-1 and TRBJ2-3; TRBD2 agrees at 9 bases. The CDR3 contains 15 residues. Germline V lookup: CDR1 SGHRS, CDR2 YFSETQ. After removal of 1 base from V and 2 bases from J, the junction contained 2 bases not matched to a gene. The CDR3: CASSLSGRYTDTQYF. DNA of the CDR3: TGCGCCAGCAGCTTGAGCGGGAGGTACACAGATACGCAGTATTTT.

The chain carries TRBV30 and TRBJ1-5; tentatively, D is TRBD1 (6 bases). CDR1 is GTSNPN, CDR2 SVGIG, per germline (reference sequence). The CDR3 totals 15 residues. V lost 3 bases to trimming and J lost 1 base, with 13 bases between them. The chain's CDR3 is CAWSGGTTSNQPQHF. CDR3 nucleotides: TGTGCCTGGAGCGGGGGGACAACAAGCAATCAGCCCCAGCATTTT. The full variable domain, rest sourced from reference TRBV30 and TRBJ1-5, is SQTIHQWPATLVQPVGSPLSLECTVEGTSNPNLYWYRQAAGRGLQLLFYSVGIGQISSEVPQNLSASRPQDRQFILSSKKLLLSDSGFYLCAWSGGTTSNQPQHFGDGTRLSIL.

The CDR3 is CASSTTPANYGYTF. In nucleotides, the CDR3 is TGTGCCAGCAGTACGACACCTGCTAACTATGGCTACACCTTC. V is TRBV27 and J is TRBJ1-2; D call uncertain. Germline loops: CDR1 MNHEY, CDR2 SMNVEV (reference sequence). The CDR3 has 14 residues. The V gene lost 5 bases and the J gene lost 0 bases, with 10 bases spanning the gap.

This clone has more than one count but fewer than ten. The J gene is TRBJ2-2, the V gene TRBV28; D not resolved. CDR1 is MDHEN, CDR2 SYDVKM, per germline. The CDR3 is 14 amino acids. V lost 6 bases, J lost 3 bases, and 11 bases lay in between. Here the CDR3 reads CASSSNRYTGELFF. In nucleotides, the CDR3 is TGTGCCAGCAGCTCCAATAGATACACCGGGGAGCTGTTTTTT.

The chain has TRBV19 and TRBJ2-7, with 8 bases that match TRBD2. Germline trimming cut 9 bases from V and 4 bases from J; bases unmatched to any gene: 8. The CDR3 is 13 amino acids. Germline V gives CDR1 LNHDA, CDR2 SQIVND (reference sequence). In DNA form, the CDR3 reads TGTGCCAGCGGGGACGGGGGGGGATACGAGCAGTACTTC. Encoded protein: CASGDGGGYEQYF.

The chain has TRBV7-3 and TRBJ2-2, with no clear D. The CDR3 totals 15 residues. V lost 1 base and J lost 8, with 14 bases in between. In germline, CDR1 is SGHTA, CDR2 FQGTGA. CDR3: CASSLNGRVAGELFF. CDR3 nucleotide sequence: TGTGCCAGCAGCTTAAACGGCCGGGTAGCTGGGGAGCTGTTTTTT.

A few counts support this clone. The V call is TRBV27, the J call TRBJ2-5; 16 bases line up with TRBD2. CDR3 size: 13 residues. CDR1 and CDR2 from the germline V gene are MNHEY and SMNVEV (reference sequence). For the CDR3, the DNA is TGTGGGGCGGGACTAGCGGGAGGGAAGACCCAGTACTTC. Amino acid sequence: CGAGLAGGKTQYF.

The chain employs TRBV3-1 (or the pseudogene TRBV3-2) and TRBJ2-3, with 9 bases fitting TRBD2. With V trimmed by 10 bases and J by 5 bases, 22 bases remained unmatched. CDR3 size: 18 residues. Looked up from germline, CDR1 is LGHDT and CDR2 is YNNKEL (reference sequence). CDR3 DNA: TGTGCCACCCAAAAGAAGTATCCTAGCGGGATTGCCGGAGATACGCAGTATTTT. Protein: CATQKKYPSGIAGDTQYF.

This clone showed up just once. The rearrangement joins TRBV30 to TRBJ2-5; 10 nucleotides align to TRBD2. The CDR3 spans 16 residues. V was clipped by 0 bases and J by 5 bases; unmatched bases: 9. CDR1 is GTSNPN and CDR2 is SVGIG in the germline V gene (reference sequence). The CDR3 reads CAWSVISGRFGETQYF. CDR3 nucleotides: TGTGCCTGGAGTGTGATTAGCGGGAGGTTTGGGGAGACCCAGTACTTC.

V and J are TRBV19 and TRBJ2-1; 9 nucleotides match TRBD2. CDR1 and CDR2 (germline): LNHDA, SQIVND (reference sequence). After removal of 1 base from V and 12 bases from J, the junction contained 7 bases not matched to a gene. The CDR3 runs 14 residues. The CDR3 sequence: CASSIGPTAGGQFF. Written as DNA, the CDR3 is TGTGCCAGTAGTATAGGACCCACAGCGGGGGGGCAGTTCTTC.

This rearrangement joins TRBV6-2 or TRBV6-3 to TRBJ2-1, with 15 bases matching TRBD2. Germline V gene lookup returns CDR1 MNHEY and CDR2 SVGEGT. The V segment lost 6 bases and the J segment 6 bases; nucleotides outside the gene matches: 3. This CDR3 comprises 15 residues. The CDR3 DNA reads as TGTGCCAGCAGCCCGGGACTAGCGGGGGGCAATGAGCAGTTCTTC. Its protein is CASSPGLAGGNEQFF.

This sequence joins TRBV28 and TRBJ2-7; possibly TRBD2 for D (5 bases). CDR1 is MDHEN, CDR2 SYDVKM, per germline. This CDR3 spans 15 amino acids. The V end was cut by 5 bases, the J end by 5 bases, with 19 bases between. The CDR3 spells CASSPPGLEVDEQYF. CDR3 nucleotide sequence: TGTGCCAGCAGTCCACCCGGGCTGGAGGTAGACGAGCAGTACTTC.

The chain links TRBV18 to TRBJ1-2, with a weak D call TRBD1 (6 bases). The CDR3 is 13 residues long. Trimming cost V 8 bases and J 3 bases, with 13 bases left between them. Germline V CDR1 and CDR2: KGHSH, LQKENI. The CDR3 region has the DNA TGTGCCAGCGGGCAGGGGCAGGACTATGGCTACACCTTC. As protein: CASGQGQDYGYTF.

The chain links TRBV6-1 to TRBJ2-4; the match to TRBD1 covers 7 bases. The CDR3 length is 14 residues. Trimming at V came to 5 bases and at J to 3 bases, leaving 4 bases not matched to a gene. Germline V gives CDR1 MNHNS, CDR2 SASEGT. CDR3 coding DNA: TGTGCCAGCAGTTTACAGGGGAGCAAAAACATTCAGTACTTC. Translating gives CASSLQGSKNIQYF.

J is TRBJ1-5 and V is TRBV5-1, with 7 positions matching TRBD1. V was clipped by 0 bases and J by 3 bases; unmatched bases: 6. This CDR3 contains 16 residues. In germline, CDR1 is SGHRS, CDR2 YFSETQ. CDR3 amino acids: CASSLGAGGSNQPQHF. CDR3 nucleotides: TGCGCCAGCAGCTTGGGGGCAGGGGGTTCCAATCAGCCCCAGCATTTT. The entire variable domain, with the rest obtained from reference TRBV5-1 and TRBJ1-5, is as follows: KAGVTQTPRYLIKTRGQQVTLSCSPISGHRSVSWYQQTPGQGLQFLFEYFSETQRNKGNFPGRFSGRQFSNSRSEMNVSTLELGDSALYLCASSLGAGGSNQPQHFGDGTRLSIL.